The source of this T cell receptor (beta chain) is a study of cytomegalovirus exposure and HLA in healthy donors. Primers: 60 Vbeta forward and 13 Jbeta reverse. The method was immunoSEQ multiplex PCR; TCRdb's version includes in-frame clones alone and lacks a portion of them. Seen here are 110,000 or so clones, 82% observed once, and the top ten hold 2% to 3%. The V segment lost 3 bases and the J segment 3 bases; nucleotides outside the gene matches: 7. This CDR3 has 15 residues. The germline V gene encodes CDR1 SGHNT and CDR2 YYREEE (reference sequence). The specimen was PBMCs. This receptor was obtained from a woman aged 18 to 35 in good health and CMV-seronegative. This chain uses TRBV5-4 with TRBJ2-3; 7 bases are shared with TRBD1. The CDR3 bases are TGTGCCAGCAGCTCACAGGGGATGGGGACAGATACGCAGTATTTT. This codes for CASSSQGMGTDTQYF.